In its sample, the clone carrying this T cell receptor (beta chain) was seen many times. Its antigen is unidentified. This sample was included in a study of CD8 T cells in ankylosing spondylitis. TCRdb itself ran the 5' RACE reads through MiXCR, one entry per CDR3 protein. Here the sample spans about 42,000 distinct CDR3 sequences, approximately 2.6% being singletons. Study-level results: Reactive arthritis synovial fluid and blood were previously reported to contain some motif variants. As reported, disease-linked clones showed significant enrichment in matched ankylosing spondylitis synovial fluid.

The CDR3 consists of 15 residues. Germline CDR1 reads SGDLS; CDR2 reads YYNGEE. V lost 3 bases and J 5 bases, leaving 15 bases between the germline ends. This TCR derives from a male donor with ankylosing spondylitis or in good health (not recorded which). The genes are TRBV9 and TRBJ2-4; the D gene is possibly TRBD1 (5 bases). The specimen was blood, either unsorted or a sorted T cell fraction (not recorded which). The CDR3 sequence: CASSATRVFENIQYF. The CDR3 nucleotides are TGTGCCAGCAGCGCCACCAGGGTGTTCGAAAACATTCAGTACTTC.